This T cell receptor (beta chain) originates from a study of blood T cell repertoires in COVID-19. Across the whole study: Whether acute or convalescent, the COVID-19 samples came from the United States, Italy and Spain. PBMCs, B-cell-depleted T cells, or T cells provided the cDNA or gDNA that made up the material.

The CDR3 extends over 17 amino acids. V was pared by 4 bases and J by 2 bases, with 19 bases between. Germline loops: CDR1 SGHRS, CDR2 YFSETQ. In the authors' methods: Reference gene primers were amplified, and this amplification served to estimate nucleated cell counts. Sequencing was performed with immunoSEQ multiplex PCR; in TCRdb, only in-frame clones are kept and a portion is missing. Clonal size and the V and J genes are those of that table, whereas D and trimming came from the DNA. The sample lists 70,000 to 85,000 clones, roughly 90% occurring once. The V call is TRBV5-1, the J call TRBJ2-1; possibly TRBD2 for D (5 bases). The sequence was obtained from a man aged 65 to 85 with active or convalescent COVID-19. Material for sequencing was peripheral blood. The CDR3 here is CASSHLPTSGTYNEQFF. CDR3 sequence (DNA): TGCGCCAGCAGCCACCTCCCGACTTCCGGGACCTACAATGAGCAGTTCTTC.